This T cell receptor (beta chain) comes out of a study of patients and donors after allogeneic stem cell transplantation. V gave up 3 bases and J gave up 4 bases; unmatched junction bases: 11. CDR1 and CDR2 (germline): DFQATT, SNEGSKA (reference sequence). The CDR3 is 15 amino acids. TCRdb analysed the RT-PCR reads with MiXCR anew, one entry per CDR3 protein. The table lists some 200,000 distinct CDR3 sequences, approximately 41% of them singletons. The sample was blood, either unsorted or a sorted T cell fraction (not recorded which). This receptor was obtained from a human donor who was either an allogeneic HSCT recipient or a stem cell or donor lymphocyte infusion donor (not recorded which). It is not recorded whose cells these are; they may come from a transplant donor. The chain recombines TRBV20-1 with TRBJ1-2; 7 positions agree with TRBD1. For the CDR3, the DNA is TGCAGTGCTAGTCGGGACAGTCCCGCTCTCTATGGCTACACCTTC. This sequence encodes CSASRDSPALYGYTF.